This record looks at one T cell receptor (beta chain) sequence and its context. This entry comes from a study of blood T cell repertoires in COVID-19. Study overall: Samples taken during acute and convalescent COVID-19 were collected in the United States, Italy and Spain. In each case, the material was cDNA or gDNA derived from T cells, B-cell-depleted T cells, or PBMCs.

V gave up 4 bases and J gave up 4 bases, with 23 bases separating them. This CDR3 is built from 17 residues. Germline V gene lookup returns CDR1 SQVTM and CDR2 ANQGSEA. Per the original methods: Estimation of nucleated cell counts was performed using reference gene primer amplification. TCRdb's table, derived via immunoSEQ multiplex PCR, lists solely in-frame clones and lacks some. V and J calls and clone size are as listed in that table; D and trimming were resolved from the DNA. The table shows 60,000 to 95,000 clones, with 87% occurring only once. What was sequenced was peripheral blood. This receptor was taken from a woman aged 45-65 years with acute or convalescent COVID-19. The rearrangement uses TRBV29-1 and TRBJ2-1; the D is unclear. CDR3 sequence reads: CSVGSPYAQPPYNEQFF. The CDR3 DNA is TGCAGCGTTGGAAGCCCCTACGCCCAACCCCCTTACAATGAGCAGTTCTTC.